These 22 T cell receptor beta chains were sequenced from one sample in a study of T-cell memory formation after mild COVID-19. Each CDR3 protein gets one entry after TCRdb re-called the 5' RACE reads with MiXCR. Of fewer than 700,000 distinct CDR3 sequences in the sample, less than 25% were seen once. The sample comprised PBMCs or a T cell subset sorted from them (not recorded which). These receptor sequences come from an adult woman who had mild COVID-19 (a few samples of this study predate the infection). Cell type and time point are not known.

This clonotype was counted between two and nine times. The V call is TRBV11-3, the J call TRBJ2-7, with D possibly being TRBD2 (6 bases). The germline V and J ends were trimmed by 5 bases and 6 bases, with 14 bases remaining between them. Germline values: CDR1 SGHNT, CDR2 YENEEA. The CDR3 is 13 residues long. This chain's CDR3 is CASSTSNGLEQYF. The CDR3 DNA reads as TGTGCCAGCAGCACTAGCAATGGGCTCGAGCAGTACTTC.

This chain links TRBV4-2 with TRBJ2-1; possible D gene TRBD2, 6 bases. Germline-derived CDR1 and CDR2 are LGHNA and YNFKEQ. Trimming removed 0 bases at V and 0 bases at J, with 24 bases between. The CDR3 consists of 21 residues. As DNA, the CDR3 is TGTGCCAGCAGCCAAGATCTAGGGCAGGACCTAGCGAGGAGCTCCTACAATGAGCAGTTCTTC. Encoded protein: CASSQDLGQDLARSSYNEQFF.

This chain links TRBV20-1 with TRBJ2-7; D is possibly TRBD1 (6 bases). The CDR3 covers 13 residues. Germline V lookup: CDR1 DFQATT, CDR2 SNEGSKA (reference sequence). The V end was cut by 5 bases, the J end by 1 base, with 12 bases between. CDR3 DNA: TGCAGTGCTCCCGGACAGAATTCCTACGAGCAGTACTTC. This sequence encodes CSAPGQNSYEQYF.

There are a few counts of this clonotype. V usage is TRBV5-1 and J usage is TRBJ2-2; no clear D. Trimming took off 1 base at V and 0 bases at J, with 7 bases between the two ends. The CDR3 runs 15 residues. Germline V gene lookup returns CDR1 SGHRS and CDR2 YFSETQ. The CDR3 coding sequence is TGCGCCAGCAGCTTGTCCACATCGAACACCGGGGAGCTGTTTTTT. It yields the protein CASSLSTSNTGELFF.

The rearrangement uses TRBV5-1 and TRBJ1-2; no firm D call. There are 14 residues in the CDR3. Trimming left V 0 bases short and J 5 bases short, with 11 bases between. Per germline, CDR1 SGHRS and CDR2 YFSETQ. The CDR3 DNA follows: TGCGCCAGCAGCTTGGCTTCCGGGCTTTATGGCTACACCTTC. This translates into CASSLASGLYGYTF.

In regard to this clonotype: It may be a read error: a sequence one base away is much more abundant. The rearrangement uses TRBV12-3 or TRBV12-4 and TRBJ2-6, with D possibly matching TRBD2 (5 bases). The CDR3 length is 16 residues. The V gene lost 2 bases and the J gene lost 0 bases, with 8 bases spanning the gap. The CDR3 loop is CASSLQDYSGANVLTF. In nucleotides, the CDR3 is TGTGCCAGCAGTTTACAAGACTACTCTGGGGCCAACGTCCTGACTTTC.

This clonotype has only one observation. The chain employs TRBV6-1 and TRBJ1-2; D unclear. This CDR3 spans 13 amino acids. V lost 1 base and J lost 8, with 11 bases in between. Germline loops: CDR1 MNHNS, CDR2 SASEGT. For the CDR3, the DNA is TGTGCCAGCAGTGAAGTGGCACGGCGAGGCTACACCTTC. Amino acids: CASSEVARRGYTF.

This clonotype has more than one count but fewer than ten. The chain combines TRBV6-6 with TRBJ2-7; perhaps TRBD1 as D (6 bases). The CDR3 runs 16 residues. Trimming removed 6 bases from V and 0 bases from J, with 18 bases in between. Germline CDR1 and CDR2: MNHNY and SVGAGI (reference sequence). CDR3 protein: CASSSKGQKSSYEQYF. The DNA for the CDR3 is TGTGCCAGCAGCTCGAAGGGACAAAAGAGCTCCTACGAGCAGTACTTC.

The chain recombines TRBV4-3 with TRBJ2-2; maybe TRBD1 (6 bases). Trimming stripped 0 bases from V and 3 bases from J, with 11 bases between. Germline CDR1 and CDR2: LGHNA and YSLEER. This CDR3 is built from 16 residues. CDR3 protein: CASSQDDKGDTGELFF. In DNA, the CDR3 is TGCGCCAGCAGCCAAGATGACAAGGGGGACACCGGGGAGCTGTTTTTT.

The chain employs TRBV5-1 and TRBJ2-1, with D possibly matching TRBD2 (5 bases). V lost 0 bases, J lost 8 bases, and 12 bases lay in between. The length of the CDR3 is 14 residues. Germline V CDR1 and CDR2: SGHRS, YFSETQ. CDR3 amino acids: CASSLGEGGDEQFF. CDR3 nucleotides: TGCGCCAGCAGCTTGGGCGAGGGTGGGGATGAGCAGTTCTTC.

This clonotype was detected a few times. The rearrangement links TRBV29-1 to TRBJ2-7, with 7 positions matching TRBD1. The CDR3 covers 13 residues. Germline assignment: CDR1 SQVTM and CDR2 ANQGSEA. V dropped 5 bases and J dropped 0; count of bases not matched to a gene: 4. As DNA, the CDR3 is TGCAGCGTTAACGGGGACAGCTCCTACGAGCAGTACTTC. Protein: CSVNGDSSYEQYF.

The chain has TRBV12-3 or TRBV12-4 and TRBJ1-5; D is undetermined. CDR3 length: 12 residues. Trimming removed 5 bases from V and 0 bases from J, with 2 bases in between. The CDR3 spells CASSISNQPQHF. The DNA of the CDR3 is TGTGCCAGCAGTATTAGCAATCAGCCCCAGCATTTT.

V and J are TRBV3-1 and TRBJ2-3; 8 bases agree with TRBD2. Germline CDR1 reads LGHDT; CDR2 reads YNNKEL (reference sequence). CDR3 size: 16 residues. V shed 4 bases and J 2 bases; nucleotides not matched to a gene: 8. CDR3 DNA: TGTGCCAGCAGCCTGGTTAGCGGGGCTGCCACAGATACGCAGTATTTT. Protein: CASSLVSGAATDTQYF.

In this sample, this clonotype turned up a few times. The chain recombines TRBV20-1 with TRBJ2-5; possible D gene TRBD2, 6 bases. The V gene's germline CDR1 is DFQATT and CDR2 SNEGSKA (reference sequence). The CDR3 spans 14 residues. The V and J ends lost 7 bases and 0 bases respectively, with 15 bases between them. In DNA form, the CDR3 reads TGCAGTGTCTTGCCCCTAGCGAACCAAGAGACCCAGTACTTC. Translated: CSVLPLANQETQYF.

The chain couples TRBV3-1 to TRBJ1-2; 9 bases map to TRBD1. Germline loops: CDR1 LGHDT, CDR2 YNNKEL (reference sequence). The trim removed 5 bases at V and 7 bases at J, leaving 11 bases unmatched. The CDR3 spans 15 residues. The CDR3: CASSTDTGGGGGYTF. CDR3 DNA sequence: TGTGCCAGCAGCACCGATACAGGGGGCGGTGGTGGCTACACCTTC. Full variable domain (outside the CDR3, taken from reference TRBV3-1 and TRBJ1-2): DTAVSQTPKYLVTQMGNDKSIKCEQNLGHDTMYWYKQDSKKFLKIMFSYNNKELIINETVPNRFSPKSPDKAHLNLHINSLELGDSAVYFCASSTDTGGGGGYTFGSGTRLTVV.

In nucleotides, the CDR3 is TGTGCCAGCAGCCAAGATTGGGCGGGAGAAAATTCAGAGACCCAGTACTTC. Translating it yields CASSQDWAGENSETQYF. The genes are TRBV3-1 and TRBJ2-5; 7 positions match TRBD2. The CDR3 covers 17 residues. V trimming: 0 bases; J trimming: 4 bases; junction bases outside the gene matches: 11. The germline V gene encodes CDR1 LGHDT and CDR2 YNNKEL (reference sequence).

This clonotype was seen more than once but under ten times. V is TRBV12-3 or TRBV12-4 and J is TRBJ1-1; 7 positions match TRBD1. CDR3 length: 14 residues. V shed 4 bases and J 7 bases; nucleotides not matched to a gene: 9. The CDR3 DNA follows: TGTGCCAGCAGTTGGACAGGCCCGAGCAATGAAGCTTTCTTT. Translated, it gives CASSWTGPSNEAFF.

At least ten counts were recorded for this clonotype. Germline and junction disagree at one end, which may indicate a read error. The J gene is TRBJ2-2, the V gene TRBV5-1; D gene ambiguous. Germline V gene sequence: CDR1 SGHRS, CDR2 YFSETQ. This CDR3 is 13 amino acids long. The DNA for the CDR3 is TGTGCCAGCAGCCAGGAGAACACCGGGGAGCTGTTTTTT. Translated: CASSQENTGELFF.

The CDR3 nucleotides are TGCGCCAGCAGCCTGGGGGAGGGGAGCTGGGGTTTGAATGAGCAGTTCTTC. Its protein product is CASSLGEGSWGLNEQFF. The J gene is TRBJ2-1, the V gene TRBV5-1; 7 bases are shared with TRBD2. With 4 bases clipped from V and 7 bases from J, the junction kept 17 bases outside the gene matches. This CDR3 contains 17 residues. Germline assignment: CDR1 SGHRS and CDR2 YFSETQ.

This clonotype was counted a few times. The chain combines TRBV29-1 with TRBJ1-2; 10 bases agree with TRBD1. The trim removed 6 bases at V and 6 bases at J, leaving 7 bases unmatched. This CDR3 is 13 amino acids long. CDR1 is SQVTM, CDR2 ANQGSEA, per germline. In nucleotides, the CDR3 is TGCAGCGTCGACGCTGGACAGGGGGATGGCTACACCTTC. This sequence encodes CSVDAGQGDGYTF.

This clonotype was counted only a few times. The V and J genes are TRBV12-3 or TRBV12-4 and TRBJ2-1, with no clear D. The germline V and J ends were trimmed by 5 bases and 4 bases, with 15 bases remaining between them. This CDR3 has 15 residues. This CDR3 is CASSLRLPHYNEQFF. The CDR3 nucleotides read TGTGCCAGCAGTCTCCGACTGCCCCATTACAATGAGCAGTTCTTC.

This clonotype was counted only a few times. The genes are TRBV6-2 or TRBV6-3 and TRBJ2-3; D is unresolved. With 3 bases removed from V and 0 bases from J, the gap between germline ends came to 13 bases. This CDR3 is built from 16 residues. CDR1 and CDR2 (germline): MNHEY, SVGEGT. The CDR3 loop is CASSYGPSSSTDTQYF. In nucleotides, the CDR3 is TGTGCCAGCAGTTATGGCCCATCGTCTAGCACAGATACGCAGTATTTT.